This TCR beta chain was documented in a study of control samples from healthy donors and cancer patients. Trimming took 4 bases from V and 6 from J; bases not matched to a gene: 8. The CDR3 loop spans 15 amino acids. The germline V gene has CDR1 SGHRS and CDR2 YFSETQ. TCRdb's table, derived via immunoSEQ multiplex PCR, lists solely in-frame clones and lacks some. The table includes 90,000 to 130,000 clones, 82% detected once. The material sequenced was blood. The sequence was obtained from a man aged 18 to 35 in good health. J is TRBJ2-1 and V is TRBV5-1; 9 nucleotides line up with TRBD1. The CDR3 DNA is TGCGCCAGCAGCGTAGGGACAGGGAGGGTCAATGAGCAGTTCTTC. Its translation is CASSVGTGRVNEQFF.